The TCR beta chain under discussion was sequenced for a study of T cells after yellow fever vaccination. Looking at the study overall: Researchers used SMART-Seq v4 Ultra Low Input to prepare fractions that had low cell numbers.

This clonotype was counted many times. The target antigen is unknown. The trim removed 2 bases at V and 5 bases at J, leaving 11 bases unmatched. This CDR3 spans 17 amino acids. CDR1 MNHEY and CDR2 SMNVEV come from the germline V gene (reference sequence). Points from the study as a whole: Abundant clonotypes (contaminants from the bulk population) could be present in FACS-sorted repertoires. Clonotypes found in both CD4 and CD8 compartments made up a small share. Weaker, the secondary response peaked sooner, at day 5 versus 15.

In TCRdb, the 5' RACE reads were re-called with MiXCR into one record per CDR3 protein. The sample lists about 30,000 distinct CDR3 sequences, approximately 4% occurring once. Sequenced material: CD8+ T cells sorted from PBMCs, taken 5 days after the yellow fever booster vaccination. V and J are TRBV27 and TRBJ2-2; 7 nucleotides align to TRBD2. The receptor comes from a man aged 25 to 45 who received the YFV17D yellow fever vaccine. The CDR3 DNA is TGTGCCAGCAGTTTACTCTCCGCTAGCGGAGCTACCGGGGAGCTGTTTTTT. Protein product: CASSLLSASGATGELFF.